This T cell receptor beta chain was identified in a study of neurological immune-mediated disorders. General study findings and limits: No expanded-clone CDR3 amino acid sequence recurred across subjects, suggesting private TCR-beta repertoires.

The unsorted libraries had their origin in 2 million PBMCs stored at -80 C. Per the germline V gene, CDR1 is ENHRY and CDR2 is SYGVKD. CDR3 length: 14 amino acids. Trimming shortened V by 6 bases and J by 7 bases, and 18 bases separated the two germline ends. Synthesis of cDNA was performed by 5'RACE using 10-nucleotide random UMIs. Sequencing runs each generated in excess of 180 million TCR-beta sequences derived from 15-18 subjects. In TCRdb, the 5' RACE reads were re-called with MiXCR into one record per CDR3 protein. Among under 80,000 distinct CDR3 sequences, around 3.9% were seen once, and the ten largest hold approximately 1.2%. This clonotype was seen repeatedly, ten times or more. Its target is not known.

Specimen: PBMCs. The clonotype was recovered from a young man with multiple sclerosis. The chain is built from TRBV10-3 and TRBJ2-5, with D possibly TRBD2 on 5 matching bases. The CDR3 spells CAIRDTDPAGTQYF. The CDR3, as DNA: TGTGCCATCAGGGATACTGACCCGGCGGGGACCCAGTACTTC.